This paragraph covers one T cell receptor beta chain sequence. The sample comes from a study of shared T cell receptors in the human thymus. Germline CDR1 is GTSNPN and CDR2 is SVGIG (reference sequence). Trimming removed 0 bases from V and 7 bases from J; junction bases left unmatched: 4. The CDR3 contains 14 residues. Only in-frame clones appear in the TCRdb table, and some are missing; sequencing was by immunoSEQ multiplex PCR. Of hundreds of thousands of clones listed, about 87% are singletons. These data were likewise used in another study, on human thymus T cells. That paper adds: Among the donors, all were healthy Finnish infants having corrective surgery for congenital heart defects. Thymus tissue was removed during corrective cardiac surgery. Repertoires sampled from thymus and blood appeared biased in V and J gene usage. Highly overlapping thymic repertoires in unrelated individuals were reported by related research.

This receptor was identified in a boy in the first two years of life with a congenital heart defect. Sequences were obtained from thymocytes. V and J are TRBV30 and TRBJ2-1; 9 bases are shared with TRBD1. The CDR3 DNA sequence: TGTGCCTGGAGTGTAACAGGGGGCAAGAATGAGCAGTTCTTC. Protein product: CAWSVTGGKNEQFF. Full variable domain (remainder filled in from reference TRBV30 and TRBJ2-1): SQTIHQWPATLVQPVGSPLSLECTVEGTSNPNLYWYRQAAGRGLQLLFYSVGIGQISSEVPQNLSASRPQDRQFILSSKKLLLSDSGFYLCAWSVTGGKNEQFFGPGTRLTVL.